These 20 T cell receptor beta chains were sequenced from one sample in a study of CD8+ T cells in alopecia areata. Extraction and reverse transcription of RNA yielded cDNA as the sequencing template. Here immunoSEQ multiplex PCR was the method, and the copy in TCRdb shows in-frame clones only, minus some. The repertoire holds over 90,000 clones, 70% to 90% seen once, with 8.5% to 14% in the top ten. Documented treatment: oral pan-JAK inhibitor, 5-10 mg twice daily. The specimen comprised CD8+ T cells sorted from blood, sampled at week 34, from a patient treated with tofacitinib. These receptors all stem from a human donor with alopecia areata.

The CDR3 sequence: CASSRLAGPSGHEQFF. In DNA form, the CDR3 reads TGTGCCAGCAGTCGGCTAGCGGGACCCTCCGGTCATGAGCAGTTCTTC. The chain combines TRBV11-2 with TRBJ2-1, with 9 bases fitting TRBD2. CDR3 length: 16 amino acids. The V gene's germline CDR1 is SGHAT and CDR2 FQNNGV. V was clipped by 6 bases and J by 8 bases; unmatched bases: 14.

This clone has just one count. The chain carries TRBV11-2 and TRBJ1-2, with 8 bases identical to TRBD1. This CDR3 comprises 15 residues. Germline V lookup: CDR1 SGHAT, CDR2 FQNNGV. Trimming took 3 bases from V and 6 from J; bases not matched to a gene: 9. The CDR3 loop reads CASSFAPGQEDGYTF. The CDR3 bases are TGTGCCAGCAGCTTCGCACCGGGACAGGAAGATGGCTACACCTTC.

The chain is built from TRBV9 and TRBJ2-1, with D unclear. Deletions cut 0 bases from V and 10 bases from J, with 11 bases between. CDR1 and CDR2 (germline): SGDLS, YYNGEE. This CDR3 contains 13 residues. CDR3: CASSVEGLTEQFF. Written as DNA, the CDR3 is TGTGCCAGCAGCGTAGAGGGCCTCACAGAGCAGTTCTTC.

This clone was observed a few times. The chain has TRBV29-1 and TRBJ2-7; D is perhaps TRBD2 (7 bases). In germline, CDR1 is SQVTM, CDR2 ANQGSEA. V was cut by 6 bases and J by 1 base, with 13 bases left in between. The CDR3 has 13 amino acids. DNA of the CDR3: TGCAGCGTGACAGGCGGGAGATCCTACGAGCAGTACTTC. This codes for CSVTGGRSYEQYF.

The CDR3 region is CASSGGKIGPEAFF. The CDR3 bases are TGTGCCAGCAGCGGCGGGAAGATAGGACCTGAAGCTTTCTTT. The chain carries TRBV7-8 and TRBJ1-1; D gene ambiguous. Germline V gene sequence: CDR1 SGHVS, CDR2 FQNEAQ. Trimming removed 5 bases from V and 6 bases from J, with 16 bases in between. The CDR3 contains 14 residues.

This clone was recorded a few times. CDR3 nucleotide sequence: TGCAGCGTTGAAGGGGGACGGGAAGAGACCCAGTACTTC. It is translated as CSVEGGREETQYF. The rearrangement uses TRBV29-1 and TRBJ2-5, with D perhaps being TRBD1 or TRBD2 (5 bases each). The CDR3 is 13 residues long. Per the germline V gene, CDR1 is SQVTM and CDR2 is ANQGSEA. The V end lost 1 base, the J end lost 3 bases, and 9 bases lay between the germline ends.

This clone was seen only once. J is TRBJ2-3 and V is TRBV7-9; the match to TRBD2 covers 7 bases. CDR1 and CDR2 from the germline V gene are SEHNR and FQNEAQ (reference sequence). This CDR3 is 16 amino acids long. V gave up 3 bases and J gave up 1 base; unmatched junction bases: 7. The CDR3 bases are TGTGCCAGCAGCTTGTTGTCTAGCGGAGGCACAGATACGCAGTATTTT. This codes for CASSLLSSGGTDTQYF.

The V gene is TRBV5-4, the J gene TRBJ2-7; 7 positions agree with TRBD1. The CDR3 runs to 17 residues. Trimming cost V 2 bases and J 3 bases; bases outside gene matches: 14. Germline loops: CDR1 SGHNT, CDR2 YYREEE (reference sequence). The CDR3 protein is CASSLDTGALRDYEQYF. The CDR3 nucleotides read TGTGCCAGCAGCTTAGACACAGGGGCCCTTCGGGACTACGAGCAGTACTTC.

The chain employs TRBV4-2 and TRBJ2-7, with D perhaps TRBD2 (5 bases). This CDR3 is 15 amino acids long. The V gene's germline CDR1 is LGHNA and CDR2 YNFKEQ. V gave up 5 bases and J gave up 4 bases, with 18 bases separating them. Here the CDR3 reads CASSSFGKNGYEQYF. CDR3 in DNA: TGTGCCAGCAGCTCCTTCGGGAAGAACGGTTACGAGCAGTACTTC.

The table lists this clone with a count of one. This rearrangement joins TRBV10-2 to TRBJ2-7, with 7 nucleotides matching TRBD2. Germline CDR1 and CDR2: WSHSY and SAAADI. CDR3 length: 12 amino acids. Trimming took 8 bases from V and 3 from J; bases not matched to a gene: 4. CDR3 DNA: TGCGCCAGCGGGAGGGCCGTCTACGAGCAGTACTTC. Its protein is CASGRAVYEQYF.

The chain couples TRBV30 to TRBJ2-7; TRBD1 aligns across 8 bases. This CDR3 is 14 amino acids long. Germline-derived CDR1 and CDR2 are GTSNPN and SVGIG (reference sequence). Trimming at V came to 2 bases and at J to 6 bases, leaving 9 bases not matched to a gene. CDR3 nucleotide sequence: TGTGCCTGGAGTCCCCTCAGGGGGCGCGGCGAGCAGTACTTC. Protein product: CAWSPLRGRGEQYF.

The chain employs TRBV7-6 and TRBJ1-6; a possible D gene is TRBD1 (5 bases). Trimming removed 1 base at V and 10 bases at J, with 11 bases between. This CDR3 contains 14 residues. The germline V gene encodes CDR1 SGHVS and CDR2 FNYEAQ. The CDR3 protein is CASSLDGGESPLHF. Here the CDR3 DNA reads TGTGCCAGCAGCTTAGACGGGGGGGAGTCACCCCTCCACTTT.

This clone was picked up one time. The chain combines TRBV10-3 with TRBJ2-3; D is perhaps TRBD1 (6 bases). The ends were cut back, 0 bases at V and 2 bases at J, with 21 bases in the middle. CDR1 ENHRY and CDR2 SYGVKD come from the germline V gene. The CDR3 consists of 19 residues. CDR3 DNA sequence: TGTGCCATCAGTGAGTCTGGCATTCGTCTAGGGGGAAACACAGATACGCAGTATTTT. The encoded protein is CAISESGIRLGGNTDTQYF.

CDR3 coding DNA: TGTGCCTGGAGTGTACTAGGAGCAGATACGCAGTATTTT. Its protein product is CAWSVLGADTQYF. V usage is TRBV30 and J usage is TRBJ2-3, with D possibly being TRBD2 (5 bases). There are 13 residues in the CDR3. The V end lost 0 bases, the J end lost 4 bases, and 8 bases lay between the germline ends. Germline-derived CDR1 and CDR2 are GTSNPN and SVGIG (reference sequence).

The chain links TRBV4-2 to TRBJ2-5; 7 bases map to TRBD2. The CDR3 contains 15 residues. Germline loops: CDR1 LGHNA, CDR2 YNFKEQ. Trimming at V came to 2 bases and at J to 5 bases, leaving 8 bases not matched to a gene. DNA for the CDR3: TGTGCCAGCAGCCAACAGAGAGCGGGAACGGAGACCCAGTACTTC. As protein: CASSQQRAGTETQYF.

The rearrangement joins TRBV19 to TRBJ2-7; 7 bases are shared with TRBD1. Losses at the gene ends were 4 bases for V and 3 bases for J; bases not matched to a gene: 6. Germline V gene lookup returns CDR1 LNHDA and CDR2 SQIVND (reference sequence). This CDR3 region has 14 residues. CDR3 sequence (DNA): TGTGCCAGTAGTACCCTGACAGGGAACTACGAGCAGTACTTC. Residues: CASSTLTGNYEQYF.

As DNA, the CDR3 is TGTGCCAGCAGCTTAGGAGAGGGGAGCAATCAGCCCCAGCATTTT. It encodes CASSLGEGSNQPQHF. This rearrangement joins TRBV11-2 to TRBJ1-5; D possibly corresponds to TRBD1 (5 bases). The CDR3 consists of 15 residues. From germline, CDR1 is SGHAT and CDR2 FQNNGV. V lost 1 base to trimming and J lost 1 base, with 8 bases between them.

This rearrangement joins TRBV19 to TRBJ1-1; TRBD1 agrees at 7 bases. This CDR3 comprises 17 residues. The J segment lost 5 bases and the V segment lost 0 bases, leaving 12 bases of the junction unmatched. Germline CDR1 is LNHDA and CDR2 is SQIVND (reference sequence). The CDR3 sequence is CASSIERNRGGLTEAFF. The CDR3 nucleotides are TGTGCCAGTAGTATAGAGCGGAACAGGGGAGGATTGACTGAAGCTTTCTTT.

The CDR3 DNA is TGTGCCAGCAGTTACTCCCCCGGGACAGGCGACTACGAGCAGTACTTC. Translating it yields CASSYSPGTGDYEQYF. The rearrangement links TRBV6-5 to TRBJ2-7; the match to TRBD1 covers 8 bases. Losses at the gene ends were 0 bases for V and 3 bases for J; bases not matched to a gene: 7. Germline V gene sequence: CDR1 MNHEY, CDR2 SVGAGI. This CDR3 spans 16 amino acids.

The gene calls are TRBV2 and TRBJ1-4; D is undetermined. CDR3 length: 12 amino acids. The V gene's germline CDR1 is SNHLY and CDR2 FYNNEI. V gave up 4 bases and J gave up 8 bases, with 8 bases separating them. CDR3 amino acids: CASSGSKEKLFF. The DNA for the CDR3 is TGTGCCAGCAGTGGCAGTAAAGAAAAACTGTTTTTT.